A single TCR beta chain is shown here with its context. The sample belongs to a study of shared clonotypes between healthy human individuals. Original processing notes: ImmunoSEQ yielded junction-only sequences lacking quality scores, so filtering differed. Generated by immunoSEQ multiplex PCR, the TCRdb table keeps only in-frame clones and is missing some. V and J calls and clone size are those listed in that table; D and trimming were worked out from the DNA. The sample lists roughly 590,000 clones, 95% occurring once. Naive CD8 cells, CD45RO-negative and positively selected for CCR7, excluded terminally differentiated effector memory CD45RA+ cells. This receptor was taken from a woman in her twenties or thirties in good health. The source material was naive CD8+ T cells sorted from blood.

CDR3 sequence reads: CSVGQENTEAFF. DNA for the CDR3: TGCAGCGTTGGACAGGAGAACACTGAAGCTTTCTTT. This chain connects TRBV29-1 to TRBJ1-1, with TRBD1 as a possible D gene (6 bases). Germline values: CDR1 SQVTM, CDR2 ANQGSEA. V shed 4 bases and J shed 1 base, with 7 bases lying between them. CDR3 length equals 12 residues.